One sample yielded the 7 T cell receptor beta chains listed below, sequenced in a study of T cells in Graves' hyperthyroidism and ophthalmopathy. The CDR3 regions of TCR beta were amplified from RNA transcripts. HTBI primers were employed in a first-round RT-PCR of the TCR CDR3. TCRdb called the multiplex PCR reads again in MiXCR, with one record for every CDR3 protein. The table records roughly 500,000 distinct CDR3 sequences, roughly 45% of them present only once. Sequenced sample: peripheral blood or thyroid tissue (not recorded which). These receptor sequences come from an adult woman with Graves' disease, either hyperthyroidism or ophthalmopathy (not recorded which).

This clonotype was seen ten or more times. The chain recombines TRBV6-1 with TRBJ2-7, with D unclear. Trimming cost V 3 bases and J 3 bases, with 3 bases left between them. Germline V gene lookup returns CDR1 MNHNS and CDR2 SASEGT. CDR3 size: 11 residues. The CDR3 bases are TGTGCCAGCAGTGACTACTACGAGCAGTACTTC. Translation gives CASSDYYEQYF.

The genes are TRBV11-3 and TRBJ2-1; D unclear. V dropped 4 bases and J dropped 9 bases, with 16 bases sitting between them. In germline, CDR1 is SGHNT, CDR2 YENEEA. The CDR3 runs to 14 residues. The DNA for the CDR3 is TGTGCCAGCAGCTCGACCTCAGCCGACGGTGAGCAGTTCTTC. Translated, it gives CASSSTSADGEQFF.

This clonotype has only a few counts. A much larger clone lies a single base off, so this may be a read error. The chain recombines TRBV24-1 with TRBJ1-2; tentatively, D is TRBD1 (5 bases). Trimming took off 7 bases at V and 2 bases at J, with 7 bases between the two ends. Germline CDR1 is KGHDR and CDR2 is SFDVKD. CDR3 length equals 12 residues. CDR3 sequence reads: CATSGDNYGYTF. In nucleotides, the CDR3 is TGTGCCACCAGCGGGGACAACTATGGCTACACCTTC.

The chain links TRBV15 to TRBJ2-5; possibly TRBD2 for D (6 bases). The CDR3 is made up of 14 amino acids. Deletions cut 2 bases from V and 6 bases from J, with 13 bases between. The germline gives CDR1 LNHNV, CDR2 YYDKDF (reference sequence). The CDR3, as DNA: TGTGCCACCAGCAGATGGAGGGGAGGACAGACCCAGTACTTC. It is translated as CATSRWRGGQTQYF.

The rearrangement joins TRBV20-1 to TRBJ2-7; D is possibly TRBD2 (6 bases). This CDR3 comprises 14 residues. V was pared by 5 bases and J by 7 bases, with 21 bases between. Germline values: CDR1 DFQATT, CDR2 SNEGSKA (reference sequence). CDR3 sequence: CSAPLSAGGGEQYF. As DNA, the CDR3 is TGCAGTGCTCCACTAAGCGCCGGGGGTGGGGAGCAGTACTTC.

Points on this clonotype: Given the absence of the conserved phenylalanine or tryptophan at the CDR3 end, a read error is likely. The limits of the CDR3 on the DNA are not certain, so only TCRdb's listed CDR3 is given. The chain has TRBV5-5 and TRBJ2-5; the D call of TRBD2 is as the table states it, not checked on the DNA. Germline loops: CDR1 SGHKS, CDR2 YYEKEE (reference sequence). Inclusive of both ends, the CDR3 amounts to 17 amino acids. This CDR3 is CASNVAAATNYGYTFGS.

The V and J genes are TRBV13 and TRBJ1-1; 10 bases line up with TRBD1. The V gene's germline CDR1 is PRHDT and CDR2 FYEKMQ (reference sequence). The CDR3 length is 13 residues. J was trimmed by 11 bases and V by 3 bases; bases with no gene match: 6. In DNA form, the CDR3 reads TGTGCCAGCAGCTTCTCGACAGGGGGCGAGGCTTTCTTT. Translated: CASSFSTGGEAFF.